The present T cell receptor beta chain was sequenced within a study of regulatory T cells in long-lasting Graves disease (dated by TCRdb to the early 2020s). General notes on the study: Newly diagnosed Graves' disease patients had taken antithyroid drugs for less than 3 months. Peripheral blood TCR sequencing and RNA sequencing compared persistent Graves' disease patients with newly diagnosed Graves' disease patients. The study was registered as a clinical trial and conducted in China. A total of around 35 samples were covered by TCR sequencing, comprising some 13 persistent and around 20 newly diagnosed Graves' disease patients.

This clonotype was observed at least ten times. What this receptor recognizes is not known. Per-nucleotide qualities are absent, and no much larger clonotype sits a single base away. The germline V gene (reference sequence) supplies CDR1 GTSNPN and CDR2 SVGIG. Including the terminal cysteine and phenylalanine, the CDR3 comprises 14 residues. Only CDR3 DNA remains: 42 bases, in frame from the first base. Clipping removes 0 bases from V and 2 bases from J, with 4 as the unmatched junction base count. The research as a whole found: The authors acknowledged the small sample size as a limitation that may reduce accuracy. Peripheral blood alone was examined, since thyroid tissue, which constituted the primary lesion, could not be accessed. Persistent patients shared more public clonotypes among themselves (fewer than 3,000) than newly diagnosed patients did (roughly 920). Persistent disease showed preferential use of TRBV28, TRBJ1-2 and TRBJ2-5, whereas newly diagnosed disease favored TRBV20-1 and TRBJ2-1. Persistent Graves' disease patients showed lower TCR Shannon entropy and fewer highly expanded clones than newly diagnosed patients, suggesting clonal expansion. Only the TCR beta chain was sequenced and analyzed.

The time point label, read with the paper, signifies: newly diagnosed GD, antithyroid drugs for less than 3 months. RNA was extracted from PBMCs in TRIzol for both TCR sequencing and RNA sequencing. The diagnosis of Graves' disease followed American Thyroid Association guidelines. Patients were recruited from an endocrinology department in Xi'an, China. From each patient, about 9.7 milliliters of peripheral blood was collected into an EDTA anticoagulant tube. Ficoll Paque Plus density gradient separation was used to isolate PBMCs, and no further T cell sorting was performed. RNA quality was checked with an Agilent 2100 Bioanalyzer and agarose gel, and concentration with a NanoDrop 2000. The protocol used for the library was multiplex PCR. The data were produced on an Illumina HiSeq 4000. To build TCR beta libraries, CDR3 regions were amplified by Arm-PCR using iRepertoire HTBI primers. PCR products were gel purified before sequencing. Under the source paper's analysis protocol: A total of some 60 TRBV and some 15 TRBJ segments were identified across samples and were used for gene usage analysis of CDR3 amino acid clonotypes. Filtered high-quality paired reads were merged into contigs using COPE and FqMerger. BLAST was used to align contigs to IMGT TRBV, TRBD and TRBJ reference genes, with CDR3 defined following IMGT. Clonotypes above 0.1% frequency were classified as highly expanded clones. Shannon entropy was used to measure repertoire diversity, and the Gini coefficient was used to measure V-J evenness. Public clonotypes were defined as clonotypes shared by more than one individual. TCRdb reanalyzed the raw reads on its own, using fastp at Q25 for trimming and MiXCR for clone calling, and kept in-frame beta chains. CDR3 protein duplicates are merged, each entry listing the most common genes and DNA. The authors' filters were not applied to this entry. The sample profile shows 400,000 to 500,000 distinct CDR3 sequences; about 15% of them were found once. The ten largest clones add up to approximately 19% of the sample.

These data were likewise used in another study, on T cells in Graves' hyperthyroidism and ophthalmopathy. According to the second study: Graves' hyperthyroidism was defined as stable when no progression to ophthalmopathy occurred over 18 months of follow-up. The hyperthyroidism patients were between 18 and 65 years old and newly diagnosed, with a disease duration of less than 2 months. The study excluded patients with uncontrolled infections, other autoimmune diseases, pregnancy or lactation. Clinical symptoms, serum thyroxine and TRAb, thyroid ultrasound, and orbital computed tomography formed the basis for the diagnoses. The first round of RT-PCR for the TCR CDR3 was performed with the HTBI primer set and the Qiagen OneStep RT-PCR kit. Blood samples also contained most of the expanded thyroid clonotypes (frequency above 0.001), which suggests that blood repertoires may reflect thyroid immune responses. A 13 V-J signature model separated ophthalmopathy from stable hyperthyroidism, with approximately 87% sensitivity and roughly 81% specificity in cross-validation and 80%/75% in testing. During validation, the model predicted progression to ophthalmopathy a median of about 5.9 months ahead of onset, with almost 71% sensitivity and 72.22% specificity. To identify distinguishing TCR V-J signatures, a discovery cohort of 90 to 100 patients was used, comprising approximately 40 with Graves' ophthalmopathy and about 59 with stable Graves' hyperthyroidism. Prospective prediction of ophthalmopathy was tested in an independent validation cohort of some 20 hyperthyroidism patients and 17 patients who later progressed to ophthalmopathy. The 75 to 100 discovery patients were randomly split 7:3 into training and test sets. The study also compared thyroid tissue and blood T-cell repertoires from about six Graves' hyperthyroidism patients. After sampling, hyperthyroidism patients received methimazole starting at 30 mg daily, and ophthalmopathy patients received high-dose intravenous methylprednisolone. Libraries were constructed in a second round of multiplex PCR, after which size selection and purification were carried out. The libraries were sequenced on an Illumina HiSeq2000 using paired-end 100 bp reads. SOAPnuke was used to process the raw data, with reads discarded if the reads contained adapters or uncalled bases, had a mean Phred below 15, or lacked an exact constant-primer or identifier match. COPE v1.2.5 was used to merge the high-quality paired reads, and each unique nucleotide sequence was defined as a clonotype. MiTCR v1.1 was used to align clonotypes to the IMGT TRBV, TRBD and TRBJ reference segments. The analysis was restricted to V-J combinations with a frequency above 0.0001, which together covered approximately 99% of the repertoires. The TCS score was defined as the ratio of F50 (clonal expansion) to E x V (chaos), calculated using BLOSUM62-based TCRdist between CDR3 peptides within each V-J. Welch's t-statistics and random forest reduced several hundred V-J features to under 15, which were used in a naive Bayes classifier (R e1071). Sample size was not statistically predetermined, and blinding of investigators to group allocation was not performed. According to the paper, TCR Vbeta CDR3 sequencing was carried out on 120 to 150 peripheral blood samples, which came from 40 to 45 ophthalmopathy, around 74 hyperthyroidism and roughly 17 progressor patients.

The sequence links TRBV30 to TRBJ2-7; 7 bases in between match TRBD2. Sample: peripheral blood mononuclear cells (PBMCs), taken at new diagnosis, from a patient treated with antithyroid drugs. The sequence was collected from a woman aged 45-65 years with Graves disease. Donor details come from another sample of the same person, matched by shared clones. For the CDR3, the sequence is CAWSVGGTAYEQYF. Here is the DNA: TGTGCCTGGAGTGTGGGAGGGACCGCCTACGAGCAGTACTTC.